The 8 T cell receptor beta chains reported below all come from one sample, sequenced in a study of T cell responses to AZD1222 COVID-19 vaccine (dated by TCRdb to the early 2020s). Libraries were prepared through the immunoSEQ multiplex PCR assay. TCRdb took over this immuneACCESS table, retaining in-frame rearrangements with V and J assigned. Such tables are incomplete; in checked studies, under half of the missing clones stem from an unresolved V gene, and the remainder is unexplained. The table for this sample lists around 84,000 clones; about 82% of them were counted only once. The top ten clones comprise roughly 8.7% of the sample. Per the publication, the time point label means: baseline before first vaccination. The sample consisted of peripheral blood, taken on day 0 of AZD1222 vaccination. Every receptor here comes from an adult in good health.

The chain links TRBV4-2 to TRBJ2-5; 7 bases agree with TRBD1. V lost 1 base to trimming and J lost 5 bases; unmatched junction nucleotides: 7. CDR1 is LGHNA, CDR2 YNFKEQ, per germline. The CDR3 sequence is 15 residues long. The CDR3 is CASSQVRGGGETQYF. The CDR3 DNA sequence: TGTGCCAGCAGCCAAGTTCGAGGGGGCGGGGAGACCCAGTACTTC.

J is TRBJ1-4 and V is TRBV24-1, with 7 bases aligning to TRBD1. The CDR3 runs 18 residues. The junction had 15 bases not matched to a gene; V was cut back by 0 bases and J by 9 bases. From germline, CDR1 is KGHDR and CDR2 SFDVKD. In DNA, the CDR3 is TGTGCCACCAGTGATTTGCCTTGGGACAGCCTTTTGGGAAAAAAACTGTTTTTT. It yields the protein CATSDLPWDSLLGKKLFF.

This sequence joins TRBV18 and TRBJ1-2; 7 bases map to TRBD1. Trimming at V came to 3 bases and at J to 0 bases, leaving 1 base not matched to a gene. Germline V CDR1 and CDR2: KGHSH, LQKENI. This CDR3 contains 14 residues. The CDR3 loop is CASSPGQSNYGYTF. DNA for the CDR3: TGTGCCAGCTCACCGGGACAGTCTAACTATGGCTACACCTTC.

The chain has TRBV2 and TRBJ1-2, with 7 bases matching TRBD1. V dropped 4 bases and J dropped 7; count of bases not matched to a gene: 6. CDR1 and CDR2 (germline): SNHLY, FYNNEI. The CDR3 is 13 amino acids. The CDR3: CASSGQGMGGYTF. The CDR3 bases are TGTGCCAGCAGTGGACAGGGTATGGGTGGCTACACCTTC.

The chain is built from TRBV3-1 (or the pseudogene TRBV3-2) and TRBJ2-5; D possibly uses TRBD1 or TRBD2 (5 bases each). Germline V gene lookup returns CDR1 LGHDT and CDR2 YNNKEL (reference sequence). The CDR3 sequence is 17 residues long. V was clipped by 0 bases and J by 2 bases, with 16 bases between them. In DNA, the CDR3 is TGTGCCAGCAGCCAAGATGCCCTTGGGGGACGACAAGAGACCCAGTACTTC. It translates to CASSQDALGGRQETQYF.

J is TRBJ1-1 and V is TRBV6-5; D might be TRBD1 (5 bases). The germline V and J ends were trimmed by 11 bases and 5 bases, with 18 bases remaining between them. This CDR3 contains 13 residues. CDR1 is MNHEY and CDR2 is SVGAGI in the germline V gene. The CDR3 DNA reads TGTGCCCTCACCCCCAGGGCGGGGACTGAAGCTTTCTTT. Its translation: CALTPRAGTEAFF.

The J gene is TRBJ1-5, the V gene TRBV9; D ambiguous. The germline V and J ends were trimmed by 0 bases and 7 bases, with 8 bases remaining between them. In germline, CDR1 is SGDLS, CDR2 YYNGEE. The CDR3 extends over 13 amino acids. The CDR3 protein is CASSVGFDQPQHF. The CDR3 nucleotides are TGTGCCAGCAGCGTAGGGTTCGACCAGCCCCAGCATTTT.

CDR3 in DNA: TGTGCCAGCAGCCAACCTATAGCGGGAGGGGTGGACGAGCAGTACTTC. This codes for CASSQPIAGGVDEQYF. The V and J genes are TRBV4-2 and TRBJ2-7; 11 bases match TRBD2. V dropped 2 bases and J dropped 5; count of bases not matched to a gene: 8. CDR1 and CDR2 from the germline V gene are LGHNA and YNFKEQ. This CDR3 contains 16 residues.